Given below is one T cell receptor beta chain in context. Its antigen is undetermined. This could be a read error, since a much larger clone is one nucleotide away. This sample was included in a study of T cells in Graves' hyperthyroidism and ophthalmopathy. Whole-study findings and limits: A 13 V-J signature model discriminated ophthalmopathy versus stable hyperthyroidism.

Diagnoses used clinical symptoms, serum thyroxine and TRAb, thyroid ultrasound and orbital computed tomography. Amplification of TCR beta CDR3 regions was performed using RNA transcripts as template. The HTBI primer set was used in a first-round RT-PCR of the TCR CDR3. MiXCR, run by TCRdb on the multiplex PCR reads, gives a single entry per CDR3 protein. Of 620,000 or so distinct CDR3 sequences in the sample, roughly 15% were seen once. This CDR3 has 15 residues. V dropped 6 bases and J dropped 2; count of bases not matched to a gene: 10. Germline CDR1 reads DFQATT; CDR2 reads SNEGSKA (reference sequence).

The TCR originated in a woman aged 50 to 60 with Graves' ophthalmopathy. The chain is built from TRBV20-1 and TRBJ2-1, with 7 bases that match TRBD2. The sequencing input was blood. CDR3 bases: TGCAGTGCCGAACTAGCGAGAGGACCCTACAATGAGCAGTTCTTC. Amino acid sequence: CSAELARGPYNEQFF.